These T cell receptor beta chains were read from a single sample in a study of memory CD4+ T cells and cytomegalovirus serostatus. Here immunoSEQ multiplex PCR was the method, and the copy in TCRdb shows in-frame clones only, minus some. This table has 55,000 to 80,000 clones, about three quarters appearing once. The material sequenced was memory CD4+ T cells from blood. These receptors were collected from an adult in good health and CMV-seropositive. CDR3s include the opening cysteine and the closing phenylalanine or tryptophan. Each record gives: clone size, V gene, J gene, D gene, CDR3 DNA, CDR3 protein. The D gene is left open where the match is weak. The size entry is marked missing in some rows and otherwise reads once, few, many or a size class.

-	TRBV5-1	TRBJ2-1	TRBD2	TGCGCCAGCAGACGCGGGGGACTAGCGGACAATGAGCAGTTCTTC	CASRRGGLADNEQFF
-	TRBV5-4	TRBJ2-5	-	TGTGCCAGCAGCTCCGTTACCCAGACTAGACGAGAGACCCAGTACTTC	CASSSVTQTRRETQYF
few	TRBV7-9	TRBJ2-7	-	TGTGCCAGCAGCTTAGGTGACCCGGGAGTAGACGAGCAGTACTTC	CASSLGDPGVDEQYF
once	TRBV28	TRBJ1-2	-	TGTGCCAGCGGGAGTGCCTTCTATGGCTACACCTTC	CASGSAFYGYTF
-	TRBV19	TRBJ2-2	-	TGTGCCAGTAGAAACACCGGGGAGCTGTTTTTT	CASRNTGELFF
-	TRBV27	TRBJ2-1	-	TGTGCCAGCAGTTTCAGGGGAAACAATGAGCAGTTCTTC	CASSFRGNNEQFF
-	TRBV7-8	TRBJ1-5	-	TGTGCCAGCAGCTCCCCGCCGGGTAGCAATCAGCCCCAGCATTTT	CASSSPPGSNQPQHF
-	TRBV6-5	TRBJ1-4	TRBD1	TGTGCCAGCAGATTCGGACAGGGGGCAGGTGAAAAACTGTTTTTT	CASRFGQGAGEKLFF
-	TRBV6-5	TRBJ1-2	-	TGTGCCAGCAGTTTGACCCGGAGGGGACAAGGAGGCTACACCTTC	CASSLTRRGQGGYTF
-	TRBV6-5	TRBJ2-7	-	TGTGCCAGCAGTTGGACCACGGGACAACCCTACGAGCAGTACTTC	CASSWTTGQPYEQYF
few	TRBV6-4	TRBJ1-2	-	TGTGCCAGCAGTGACTCGATAGGTCTGGGGGACTACACCTTC	CASSDSIGLGDYTF
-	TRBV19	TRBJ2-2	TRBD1	TGTGCCAGTAAAGGAAGGGACAGCGTCACCGGGGAGCTGTTTTTT	CASKGRDSVTGELFF
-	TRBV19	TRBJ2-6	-	TGTGCCAGTAATTGGGGGCGTGGTGGGGCCAACGTCCTGACTTTC	CASNWGRGGANVLTF
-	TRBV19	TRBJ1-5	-	TGTGCCAGTAGTATTAGGGGGGACCTCACCCGTCAGCCCCAGCATTTT	CASSIRGDLTRQPQHF
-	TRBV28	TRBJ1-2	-	TGTGCCAGCACCCAGGCCTTGGACTATGGCTACACCTTC	CASTQALDYGYTF
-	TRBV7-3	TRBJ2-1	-	TGTGCCAGCAGCGTCACGCCCGTCTCCTACAATGAGCAGTTCTTC	CASSVTPVSYNEQFF
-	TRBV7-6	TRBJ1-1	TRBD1	TGTGCCAGCAGCCCAGGACAGGGCCGGACTGAAGCTTTCTTT	CASSPGQGRTEAFF
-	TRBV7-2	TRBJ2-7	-	TGTGCCAGCAGCTTAGCAAGGCTGGGCGAGCAGTACTTC	CASSLARLGEQYF
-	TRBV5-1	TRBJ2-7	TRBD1	TGCGCCAGCAGCTCTGGGGACAGAGCCTACGAGCAGTACTTC	CASSSGDRAYEQYF
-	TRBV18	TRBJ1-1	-	TGTGCCAGCTCACCCCCGAGGAATGGTCGGAACACTGAAGCTTTCTTT	CASSPPRNGRNTEAFF
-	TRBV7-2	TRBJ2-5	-	TGTGCCAGCAGCATCAACAGGCAAGAGACCCAGTACTTC	CASSINRQETQYF
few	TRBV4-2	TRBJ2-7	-	TGTGCCAGCAGCCAAGATTTGCCAGGGCAGGCCTCCTACGAGCAGTACTTC	CASSQDLPGQASYEQYF
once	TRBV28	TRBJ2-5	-	TGTGCCAGCAAAAGTGAAACAGGGCGACGGGAGACCCAGTACTTC	CASKSETGRRETQYF
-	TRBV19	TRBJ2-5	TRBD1	TGTGCCAGTAGTATTAATCCGCAGGGGGATGCAGAGACCCAGTACTTC	CASSINPQGDAETQYF
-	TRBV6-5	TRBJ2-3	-	TGTGCCAGCAGTTACCTCAAAGGGCGCGGCACAGATACGCAGTATTTT	CASSYLKGRGTDTQYF
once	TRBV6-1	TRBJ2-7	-	TGTGCCAGCAGTGTGGCGGTTCGAAGCTCCTACGAGCAGTACTTC	CASSVAVRSSYEQYF
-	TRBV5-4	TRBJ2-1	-	TGTGCCAGCAGCTTGTACCTGAACAATGAGCAGTTCTTC	CASSLYLNNEQFF
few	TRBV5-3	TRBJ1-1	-	TGTGCCAGAAGCTTGTGGGGGCTCGGAGCTTTCTTT	CARSLWGLGAFF
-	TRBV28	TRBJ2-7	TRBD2	TGTGCCAGCAGTCAAACACTCGGCGGGACTAGCGGACCCTTAGGTGAGCAGTACTTC	CASSQTLGGTSGPLGEQYF
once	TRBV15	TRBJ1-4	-	TGTGCCACCAGCTCTGGCCTCGGTGAAAAACTGTTTTTT	CATSSGLGEKLFF
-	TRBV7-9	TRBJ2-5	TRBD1	TGTGCCAGCAGCTTAGGGACAGGGCAGACCCAGTACTTC	CASSLGTGQTQYF
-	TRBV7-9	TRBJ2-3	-	TGTGCCAGCAGCCTAGCTAAGGGTCGAGATACGCAGTATTTT	CASSLAKGRDTQYF
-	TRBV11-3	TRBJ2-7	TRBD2	TGTGCCAGCAGCGCCAGAAGCGGGAGCGACGAGCAGTACTTC	CASSARSGSDEQYF
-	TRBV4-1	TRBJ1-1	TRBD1	TGCGCCAGCAGCCATACCGGGACAGGCCTGGAAGCTTTCTTT	CASSHTGTGLEAFF
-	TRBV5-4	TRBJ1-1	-	TGTGCCAGCAGCTCTGGGTTCGTGAACACTGAAGCTTTCTTT	CASSSGFVNTEAFF
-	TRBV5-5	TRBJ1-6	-	TGTGCCTACCCGAGGGACAAAGATTCACCCCTCCACTTT	CAYPRDKDSPLHF
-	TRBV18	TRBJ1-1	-	TGTGCCAGCTCACCACCCGGGGTAAGCATGAACACTGAAGCTTTCTTT	CASSPPGVSMNTEAFF
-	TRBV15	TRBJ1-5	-	TGTGCCACCAGCAGGATGCAACAGGGCCTTTTCAGCAATCAGCCCCAGCATTTT	CATSRMQQGLFSNQPQHF
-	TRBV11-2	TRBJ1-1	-	TGTGCCAGCAGCTTAGTGGCGGACACTGAAGCTTTCTTT	CASSLVADTEAFF
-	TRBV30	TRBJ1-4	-	TGTGCCTGGAGGCGGGGCACTAATGAAAAACTGTTTTTT	CAWRRGTNEKLFF
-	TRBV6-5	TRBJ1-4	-	TGTGCCAGCAGTTATGGCAGGGGTTGGGAAAAACTGTTTTTT	CASSYGRGWEKLFF
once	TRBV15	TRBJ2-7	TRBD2	TGTGCCACCAGCAGGGAAAGTACTAGCGGGTATTCCTACGAGCAGTACTTC	CATSRESTSGYSYEQYF
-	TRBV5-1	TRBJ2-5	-	TGCGCCAGCAGCTTGGTTGGGGGACAAGAGACCCAGTACTTC	CASSLVGGQETQYF
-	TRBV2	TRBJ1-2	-	TGTGCCAGCAGTGCGGGGGAGGATGGCTACACCTTC	CASSAGEDGYTF
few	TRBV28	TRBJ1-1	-	TGTGCCAGCAGTCATGGGACTACTGAAGCTTTCTTT	CASSHGTTEAFF
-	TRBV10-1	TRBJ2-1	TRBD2	TGCGCCAGCAGTGAGTCCGGCGGGGGGTACGGTGAGCAGTTCTTC	CASSESGGGYGEQFF
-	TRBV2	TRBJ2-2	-	TGTGCCAGCAGTGGAGCGATGTCCGGGGAGCTGTTTTTT	CASSGAMSGELFF
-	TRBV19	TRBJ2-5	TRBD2	TGTGCCAGTAGTCCCCGGGGGCTAGCGGGAGGGGAGACCCAGTACTTC	CASSPRGLAGGETQYF
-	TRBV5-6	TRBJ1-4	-	TGTGCCAGCAGCTCCCCTAAGGTACCAGAAAAACTGTTTTTT	CASSSPKVPEKLFF
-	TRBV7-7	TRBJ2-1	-	TGTGCTAGCAGCTTTTCCACACACGGTGAGCAGTTCTTC	CASSFSTHGEQFF
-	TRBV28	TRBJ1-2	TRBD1	TGTGCCAGCAGTTCTACAGGGGGCTATGGCTACACCTTC	CASSSTGGYGYTF
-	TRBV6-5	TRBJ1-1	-	TGTGCCAGCAGACCCGCCCAGGACACTGAAGCTTTCTTT	CASRPAQDTEAFF
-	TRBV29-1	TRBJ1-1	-	TGCAGTGTAATTGGACCTAACACTGAAGCTTTCTTT	CSVIGPNTEAFF